A selection of T cell receptor beta chains follows, all from one sample in a study of cytomegalovirus exposure and HLA in healthy donors. The protocol was immunoSEQ multiplex PCR, while the TCRdb copy is restricted to in-frame clones and leaves out a portion. The sample has 150,000 to 200,000 clones; about nine tenths are singletons. The sample was PBMCs. The source is a man younger than 30 in good health and CMV-seropositive. Both conserved end residues are part of each CDR3. A D gene is named only where the DNA matches it firmly. Not all rows give a size; the values are once, few, many and, for expanded clones, a class.

length | D | J | size | V | CDR3 | DNA
14 | TRBD1 | TRBJ2-1 | NA | TRBV28 | CASSPDRERGEQFF | TGTGCCAGCAGTCCGGACAGGGAGAGGGGTGAGCAGTTCTTC
15 | NA | TRBJ1-2 | NA | TRBV9 | CASSERGGEHYGYTF | TGTGCCAGCAGCGAGCGAGGAGGAGAACACTATGGCTACACCTTC
18 | NA | TRBJ2-7 | NA | TRBV1 | CTSTPGDIRGLPAYEQYF | TGCACCAGCACTCCCGGGGATATCCGGGGACTCCCTGCCTACGAGCAGTACTTC
16 | TRBD1 | TRBJ1-1 | NA | TRBV5-1 | CASSRGTGGGNTEAFF | TGCGCCAGCAGCCGAGGGACAGGGGGTGGGAACACTGAAGCTTTCTTT
15 | TRBD2 | TRBJ2-3 | NA | TRBV4-3 | CASSLSGGAADTQYF | TGCGCCAGCAGCCTTAGCGGGGGGGCGGCAGATACGCAGTATTTT
14 | TRBD1 | TRBJ2-7 | NA | TRBV18 | CASSPSGQNYEQYF | TGTGCCAGCTCACCATCGGGACAGAACTACGAGCAGTACTTC
12 | NA | TRBJ2-3 | NA | TRBV9 | CASSVEEDTQYF | TGTGCCAGCAGCGTAGAAGAGGATACGCAGTATTTT
17 | TRBD2 | TRBJ2-2 | NA | TRBV6-1 | CASSERIAGGQGGELFF | TGTGCCAGCAGTGAACGGATAGCGGGGGGGCAGGGCGGGGAGCTGTTTTTT
16 | TRBD2 | TRBJ2-2 | NA | TRBV7-7 | CASSPWTSGNTGELFF | TGTGCTAGCAGCCCCTGGACTAGCGGGAACACCGGGGAGCTGTTTTTT
12 | NA | TRBJ2-3 | NA | TRBV6-6 | CASTQGTLGQYF | TGTGCCAGCACCCAGGGGACCCTCGGGCAGTATTTT
14 | NA | TRBJ1-2 | few | TRBV7-8 | CASSHGGQAIGYTF | TGTGCCAGCAGCCACGGGGGGCAGGCGATAGGCTACACCTTC
15 | NA | TRBJ2-5 | NA | TRBV7-8 | CASSLPRWQGKTQYF | TGTGCCAGCAGCCTCCCCAGATGGCAGGGGAAGACCCAGTACTTC
15 | NA | TRBJ1-1 | NA | TRBV30 | CAWSVRQAMNTEAFF | TGTGCCTGGAGTGTACGGCAGGCCATGAACACTGAAGCTTTCTTT
11 | TRBD1 | TRBJ1-2 | NA | TRBV29-1 | CSAGQDYGYTF | TGCAGCGCAGGACAGGACTATGGCTACACCTTC
11 | NA | TRBJ2-1 | NA | TRBV5-4 | CASSLLNEQFF | TGTGCCAGCAGCTTGCTCAATGAGCAGTTCTTC
15 | TRBD2 | TRBJ2-7 | NA | TRBV5-1 | CASSLNSGRGNEQYF | TGCGCCAGCAGCTTGAATAGCGGGAGGGGAAACGAGCAGTACTTC
11 | NA | TRBJ1-2 | NA | TRBV7-2 | CASAGGNGYTF | TGTGCCAGCGCCGGAGGGAATGGCTACACCTTC
14 | NA | TRBJ2-1 | few | TRBV7-9 | CASSLAGSYNEQFF | TGTGCCAGCAGCTTAGCGGGCAGCTACAATGAGCAGTTCTTC
14 | TRBD1 | TRBJ2-5 | NA | TRBV29-1 | CSVSTTGGRETQYF | TGCAGCGTCTCGACGACAGGGGGAAGGGAGACCCAGTACTTC
16 | TRBD1 | TRBJ1-4 | NA | TRBV27 | CASSSYTGTGRPKLFF | TGTGCCAGCAGTTCCTACACCGGGACAGGGAGGCCAAAACTGTTTTTT
16 | TRBD2 | TRBJ2-7 | NA | TRBV4-1 | CASSQLGGGRQVEQYF | TGCGCCAGCAGCCAATTGGGCGGGGGGCGGCAGGTCGAGCAGTACTTC
15 | NA | TRBJ1-2 | few | TRBV7-2 | CASSLGGQGRYGYTF | TGTGCCAGCAGCTTAGGCGGACAAGGCCGCTATGGCTACACCTTC
15 | NA | TRBJ1-4 | NA | TRBV5-6 | CASSLGFATNEKLFF | TGTGCCAGCAGCTTGGGTTTCGCAACTAATGAAAAACTGTTTTTT
16 | TRBD1 | TRBJ1-1 | NA | TRBV30 | CAWSVHSGQGTTEAFF | TGTGCCTGGAGTGTACATTCAGGACAGGGGACAACTGAAGCTTTCTTT
16 | NA | TRBJ2-2 | once | TRBV5-1 | CASSWGGLAGTGELFF | TGCGCCAGCAGCTGGGGAGGCCTGGCGGGCACCGGGGAGCTGTTTTTT
15 | TRBD2 | TRBJ2-2 | NA | TRBV15 | CATSRASGSPGELFF | TGTGCCACCAGCAGAGCTAGCGGGAGCCCCGGGGAGCTGTTTTTT
15 | NA | TRBJ2-5 | NA | TRBV30 | CAWSILGREQETQYF | TGTGCCTGGAGTATTCTGGGACGGGAGCAAGAGACCCAGTACTTC
14 | TRBD2 | TRBJ2-7 | NA | TRBV7-9 | CASSFPSGSYEQYF | TGTGCCAGCAGCTTTCCTAGCGGAAGCTACGAGCAGTACTTC
15 | TRBD2 | TRBJ2-1 | NA | TRBV18 | CASSPPTGGHNEQFF | TGTGCCAGCTCACCACCGACGGGAGGTCACAATGAGCAGTTCTTC
15 | TRBD1 | TRBJ1-5 | many | TRBV6-6 | CASRRGTGDSQPQHF | TGTGCCAGCAGACGCGGGACAGGGGATAGTCAGCCCCAGCATTTT
12 | NA | TRBJ2-7 | NA | TRBV13 | CASSHRRREQYF | TGTGCCAGCAGCCACAGGCGACGCGAGCAGTACTTC
15 | TRBD1 | TRBJ1-1 | NA | TRBV7-2 | CASSYPDRGGTEAFF | TGTGCCAGCAGCTACCCGGACAGGGGTGGGACTGAAGCTTTCTTT
18 | NA | TRBJ1-4 | NA | TRBV9 | CASSVGGSGGAHGEKLFF | TGTGCCAGCAGCGTAGGGGGCTCCGGGGGGGCACACGGTGAAAAACTGTTTTTT
14 | NA | TRBJ2-1 | NA | TRBV27 | CASSLYIGIHEQFF | TGTGCCAGCAGTTTATACATCGGGATTCATGAGCAGTTCTTC
16 | TRBD2 | TRBJ2-1 | NA | TRBV4-3 | CASSQDSAGADYEQFF | TGCGCCAGCAGCCAAGATTCGGCGGGAGCGGACTATGAGCAGTTCTTC
13 | NA | TRBJ1-4 | NA | TRBV6-6 | CASSGVVSEKLFF | TGTGCCAGCAGCGGGGTAGTTAGTGAAAAACTGTTTTTT
13 | NA | TRBJ1-1 | NA | TRBV28 | CASSLRLNTEAFF | TGTGCCAGCAGTCTGCGGTTGAACACTGAAGCTTTCTTT
12 | NA | TRBJ1-1 | NA | TRBV19 | CASVAGVAEAFF | TGTGCCAGTGTGGCCGGGGTTGCCGAAGCTTTCTTT
13 | TRBD1 | TRBJ2-7 | few | TRBV2 | CASRVGQGDEQYF | TGTGCCAGCAGAGTTGGACAGGGAGACGAGCAGTACTTC
16 | TRBD1 | TRBJ2-1 | NA | TRBV27 | CASSLYDRGAYNEQFF | TGTGCCAGCAGTTTATACGACAGGGGCGCCTACAATGAGCAGTTCTTC
15 | NA | TRBJ2-7 | NA | TRBV28 | CASKSGGGGIYEQYF | TGTGCCAGCAAAAGTGGCGGGGGCGGGATCTACGAGCAGTACTTC
14 | TRBD2 | TRBJ2-3 | NA | TRBV6-5 | CASRPSWTSREQYF | TGTGCCAGCAGGCCTAGCTGGACTAGCAGGGAGCAGTATTTT
13 | NA | TRBJ2-2 | few | TRBV14 | CASSPFRGGELFF | TGTGCCAGCAGCCCATTTCGGGGCGGGGAGCTGTTTTTT
13 | NA | TRBJ2-7 | NA | TRBV5-1 | CASSLKRGSEQYF | TGCGCCAGCAGCTTGAAAAGGGGATCCGAGCAGTACTTC
14 | TRBD2 | TRBJ2-7 | NA | TRBV2 | CASGQGLAGDEQYF | TGTGCCAGCGGACAGGGACTAGCGGGAGACGAGCAGTACTTC
13 | NA | TRBJ1-1 | NA | TRBV6-1 | CASSAGDGSGAFF | TGTGCCAGCAGTGCAGGGGACGGTAGTGGCGCTTTCTTT
12 | NA | TRBJ2-7 | NA | TRBV7-2 | CASSPAAYEQYF | TGTGCCAGCAGCCCCGCAGCCTACGAGCAGTACTTC
14 | NA | TRBJ2-1 | NA | TRBV7-3 | CASSLRGSGPEQFF | TGTGCCAGCAGCTTAAGAGGTAGCGGCCCTGAGCAGTTCTTC
15 | NA | TRBJ1-2 | NA | TRBV29-1 | CSVEGSRPINYGYTF | TGCAGCGTTGAAGGTTCCAGGCCCATTAACTATGGCTACACCTTC
15 | NA | TRBJ1-2 | NA | TRBV15 | CATSTIRRGSYGYTF | TGTGCCACCAGCACAATCCGGCGGGGGTCCTATGGCTACACCTTC
14 | NA | TRBJ1-2 | NA | TRBV29-1 | CSADRAGTNYGYTF | TGCAGCGCTGATCGGGCAGGGACTAACTATGGCTACACCTTC
21 | NA | TRBJ2-7 | NA | TRBV30 | CAWSRLGRAPGGFRWSYEQYF | TGTGCCTGGAGTAGATTGGGTAGGGCACCCGGAGGCTTCAGGTGGTCCTACGAGCAGTACTTC
13 | NA | TRBJ1-1 | NA | TRBV11-2 | CASSLAPGTEAFF | TGTGCCAGCAGCTTAGCCCCGGGCACTGAAGCTTTCTTT
16 | NA | TRBJ2-3 | few | TRBV7-9 | CASSSLRQVSTDTQYF | TGTGCCAGCAGCTCCCTCAGACAGGTCAGCACAGATACGCAGTATTTT
15 | NA | TRBJ1-1 | NA | TRBV5-6 | CASRFLRGHNTEAFF | TGTGCCAGCCGATTCCTTCGAGGACACAACACTGAAGCTTTCTTT
13 | TRBD1 | TRBJ2-4 | NA | TRBV10-3 | CAISSDRGDIQYF | TGTGCCATCAGTTCGGACAGGGGTGACATTCAGTACTTC
16 | TRBD2 | TRBJ2-2 | NA | TRBV4-3 | CASSQESLAVTGELFF | TGCGCCAGCAGCCAAGAATCCCTAGCGGTCACCGGGGAGCTGTTTTTT
15 | TRBD2 | TRBJ2-7 | NA | TRBV27 | CASSSWAGGPGEQYF | TGTGCCAGCAGTTCTTGGGCGGGGGGGCCCGGCGAGCAGTACTTC
12 | NA | TRBJ2-1 | NA | TRBV30 | CAWTPTRGEQFF | TGTGCCTGGACCCCGACTAGGGGAGAGCAGTTCTTC